A selection of T cell receptor beta chains follows, all from one sample in a study of blood T cell repertoires in COVID-19. Here immunoSEQ multiplex PCR was the method, and the copy in TCRdb shows in-frame clones only, minus some. The sample contains 90,000 or so clones, approximately 86% of which appear only once. The source material was peripheral blood. The origin of the receptors is an elderly man with active or convalescent COVID-19. The CDR3 runs from the conserved cysteine through the conserved F or W. Fields, in order: D gene, V gene, J gene, clone size, CDR3 DNA, CDR3 protein. The D gene is left open where the match is weak. Rows give clone size only sometimes, using once, few, many, or a class for an expanded clone.

d_call: TRBD2; v_call: TRBV2; j_call: TRBJ2-5; clone_size: .; cdr3_nt: TGTGCCAGTGGACTAGAGGAGACCCAGTACTTC; cdr3_aa: CASGLEETQYF
d_call: .; v_call: TRBV10-3; j_call: TRBJ2-5; clone_size: .; cdr3_nt: TGTGCCATCAGCATGGGTACAGGAGCGGAGACCCAGTACTTC; cdr3_aa: CAISMGTGAETQYF
d_call: .; v_call: TRBV7-3; j_call: TRBJ2-2; clone_size: .; cdr3_nt: TGTGCCAGCAGCTTATATATTGGAAACGCCGGGGACACCGGGGAGCTGTTTTTT; cdr3_aa: CASSLYIGNAGDTGELFF
d_call: .; v_call: TRBV18; j_call: TRBJ1-3; clone_size: .; cdr3_nt: TGTGCCAGCTCACCACTGGGACATGAAGTCGACACCATATATTTT; cdr3_aa: CASSPLGHEVDTIYF
d_call: .; v_call: TRBV5-1; j_call: TRBJ2-5; clone_size: .; cdr3_nt: TGCGCCAGCAGCTTGGGGGGGCAGGAAGAGACCCAGTACTTC; cdr3_aa: CASSLGGQEETQYF
d_call: TRBD2; v_call: TRBV11-2; j_call: TRBJ2-3; clone_size: .; cdr3_nt: TGTGCCAGCAGCGTGGGACTAGCGGTCACAGATACGCAGTATTTT; cdr3_aa: CASSVGLAVTDTQYF
d_call: TRBD2; v_call: TRBV29-1; j_call: TRBJ2-5; clone_size: once; cdr3_nt: TGCAGCGTTGTCCTAGCGGGAGGAATGGTCGGAGAGACCCAGTACTTC; cdr3_aa: CSVVLAGGMVGETQYF
d_call: TRBD1; v_call: TRBV28; j_call: TRBJ1-4; clone_size: .; cdr3_nt: TGTGCCAGCAGTTTTAGGCAGGGGGCGGAAAAACTGTTTTTT; cdr3_aa: CASSFRQGAEKLFF
d_call: .; v_call: TRBV30; j_call: TRBJ1-2; clone_size: .; cdr3_nt: TGTGCCTGGACCGCTGGAGACTATGGCTACACCTTC; cdr3_aa: CAWTAGDYGYTF
d_call: .; v_call: TRBV3-1/TRBV3-2; j_call: TRBJ2-7; clone_size: once; cdr3_nt: TGTGCCAGCAGCCGCAGGCAAGGCGAGCAGTACTTC; cdr3_aa: CASSRRQGEQYF
d_call: TRBD1; v_call: TRBV11-3; j_call: TRBJ2-1; clone_size: .; cdr3_nt: TGTGCCAGCAGCTTCACAGGGGGTCGGAATGAGCAGTTCTTC; cdr3_aa: CASSFTGGRNEQFF
d_call: .; v_call: TRBV7-9; j_call: TRBJ2-3; clone_size: .; cdr3_nt: TGTGCCAGCAGCTTAGGCGGAGGGGCGAGCACAGATACGCAGTATTTT; cdr3_aa: CASSLGGGASTDTQYF
d_call: .; v_call: TRBV5-1; j_call: TRBJ2-5; clone_size: .; cdr3_nt: TGCGCCAGCAGGCGGGACTTTTACCAAGAGACCCAGTACTTC; cdr3_aa: CASRRDFYQETQYF
d_call: TRBD1; v_call: TRBV12-3/TRBV12-4; j_call: TRBJ1-2; clone_size: .; cdr3_nt: TGTGCCAGCAGCGATACAGGGGTGAGGGGCTACACCTTC; cdr3_aa: CASSDTGVRGYTF
d_call: TRBD1; v_call: TRBV11-2; j_call: TRBJ2-3; clone_size: once; cdr3_nt: TGTGCCAGCAGCCGGGACAGGGGGCGATCAGATACGCAGTATTTT; cdr3_aa: CASSRDRGRSDTQYF
d_call: TRBD1; v_call: TRBV6-5; j_call: TRBJ2-5; clone_size: .; cdr3_nt: TGTGCCAGCAAGGGGGCCGCAGGGGAGACCCAGTACTTC; cdr3_aa: CASKGAAGETQYF
d_call: .; v_call: TRBV20-1; j_call: TRBJ1-2; clone_size: .; cdr3_nt: TGCAGTGCCTCGACAGGCTATGGCTACACCTTC; cdr3_aa: CSASTGYGYTF